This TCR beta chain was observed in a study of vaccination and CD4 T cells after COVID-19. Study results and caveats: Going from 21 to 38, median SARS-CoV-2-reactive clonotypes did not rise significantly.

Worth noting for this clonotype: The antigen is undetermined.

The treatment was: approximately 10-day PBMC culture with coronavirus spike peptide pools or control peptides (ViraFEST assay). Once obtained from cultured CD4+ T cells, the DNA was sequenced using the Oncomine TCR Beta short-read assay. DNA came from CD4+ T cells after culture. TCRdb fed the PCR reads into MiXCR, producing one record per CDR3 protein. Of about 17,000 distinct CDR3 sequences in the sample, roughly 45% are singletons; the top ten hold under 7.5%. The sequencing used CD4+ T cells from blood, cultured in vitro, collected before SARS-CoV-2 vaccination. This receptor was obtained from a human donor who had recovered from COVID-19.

CDR3 nucleotide sequence: TGTGCCACCAGACAGAGGTCTCAGGGGGAGACCGGCTATGGCTACACCTTC. Translation gives CATRQRSQGETGYGYTF. The chain joins TRBV15 to TRBJ1-2; 7 bases agree with TRBD1. The CDR3 has 17 residues. Germline V gene sequence: CDR1 LNHNV, CDR2 YYDKDF (reference sequence). With V trimmed by 6 bases and J by 4 bases, 17 bases remained unmatched.